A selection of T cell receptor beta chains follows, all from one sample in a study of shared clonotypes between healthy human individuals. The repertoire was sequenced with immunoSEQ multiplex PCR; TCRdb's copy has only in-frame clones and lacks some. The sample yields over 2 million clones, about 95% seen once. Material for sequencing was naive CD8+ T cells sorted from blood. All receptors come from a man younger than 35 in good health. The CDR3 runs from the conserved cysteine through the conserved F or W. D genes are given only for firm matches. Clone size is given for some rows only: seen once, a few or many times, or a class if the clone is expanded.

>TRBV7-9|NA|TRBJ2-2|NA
TGTGCCAGCAGCTCGGGGGACACCGGGGAGCTGTTTTTT
CASSSGDTGELFF
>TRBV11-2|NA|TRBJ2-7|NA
TGTGCCAGCAGCTTAGAGTTGGCCGAGCAGTACTTC
CASSLELAEQYF
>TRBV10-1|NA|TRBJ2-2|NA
TGCGCCAGCAGTGAGAAAGGGGTCATAATAACCGGGGAGCTGTTTTTT
CASSEKGVIITGELFF
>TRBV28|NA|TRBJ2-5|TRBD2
TGTGCCAGCAGTTTTTTCCTAGCGGGGGGCCAAGAGACCCAGTACTTC
CASSFFLAGGQETQYF
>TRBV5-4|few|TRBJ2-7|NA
TGTGCCAGCAGCTTGGGGGACAACTCCTACGAGCAGTACTTC
CASSLGDNSYEQYF
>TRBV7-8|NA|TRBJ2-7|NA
TGTGCCAGCAGCCCCCGGACAGAGCATTACGAGCAGTACTTC
CASSPRTEHYEQYF
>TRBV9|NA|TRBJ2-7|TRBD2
TGTGCCAGCAGCGTAGGAGGGAGCGGGGCCACCTACGAGCAGTACTTC
CASSVGGSGATYEQYF
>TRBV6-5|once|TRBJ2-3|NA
TGTGCCAGCAGTCCAACAGTGGGTTCCTCAGATACGCAGTATTTT
CASSPTVGSSDTQYF
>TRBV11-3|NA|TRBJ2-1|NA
TGTGCCAGCAGCTTAATCACGGAAGGCAGGCAGTTCTTC
CASSLITEGRQFF
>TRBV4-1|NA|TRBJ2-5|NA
TGCGCCAGCAGCCAAACTGATGACCCGCGGGAGACCCAGTACTTC
CASSQTDDPRETQYF
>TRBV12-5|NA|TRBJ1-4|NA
TGTGCTAGTGGTTTGATGGGACGCCACTCAGGGAATGAAAAACTGTTTTTT
CASGLMGRHSGNEKLFF
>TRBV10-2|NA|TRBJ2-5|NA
TGCGCCAGCAGTGAGTCGCTCCAATGGGAAGGGGGGGAGACCCAGTACTTC
CASSESLQWEGGETQYF
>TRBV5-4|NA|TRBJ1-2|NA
TGTGCCAGCAGCTTGACGGACACAGCCTATGGCTACACCTTC
CASSLTDTAYGYTF
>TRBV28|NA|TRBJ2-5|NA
TGTGCCAGCCGGGACCCCGGAGAGACCCAGTACTTC
CASRDPGETQYF
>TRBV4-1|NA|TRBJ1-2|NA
TGCGCCAGCAGCCAGACCATTACAGGGAGCCGCGGCTACACCTTC
CASSQTITGSRGYTF
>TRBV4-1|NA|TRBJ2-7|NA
TGCGCCAGCAGCCAAGAGGGGTTTGTGCCCTACGAGCAGTACTTC
CASSQEGFVPYEQYF
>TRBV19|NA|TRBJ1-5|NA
TGTGCCAGTAGTTGGGGGGGGTTCGGGCAGCCCCAGCATTTT
CASSWGGFGQPQHF